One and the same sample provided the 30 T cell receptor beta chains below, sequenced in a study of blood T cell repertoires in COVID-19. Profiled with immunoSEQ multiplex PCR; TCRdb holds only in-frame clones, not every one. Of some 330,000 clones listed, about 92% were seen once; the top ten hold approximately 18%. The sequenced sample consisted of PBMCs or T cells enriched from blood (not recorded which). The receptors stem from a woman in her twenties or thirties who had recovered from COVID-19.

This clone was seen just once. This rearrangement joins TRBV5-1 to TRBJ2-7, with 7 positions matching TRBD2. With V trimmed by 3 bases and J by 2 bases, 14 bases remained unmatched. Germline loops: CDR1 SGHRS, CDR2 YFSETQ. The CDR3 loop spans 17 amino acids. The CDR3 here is CASSSYFIAGTTYEQYF. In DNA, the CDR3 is TGCGCCAGCAGCTCATATTTCATAGCGGGTACCACCTACGAGCAGTACTTC.

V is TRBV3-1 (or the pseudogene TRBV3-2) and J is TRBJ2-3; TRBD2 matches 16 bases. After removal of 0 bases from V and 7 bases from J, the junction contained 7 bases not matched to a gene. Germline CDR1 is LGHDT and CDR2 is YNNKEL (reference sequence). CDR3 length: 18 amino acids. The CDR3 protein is CASSQEGLAGGPSYTQYF. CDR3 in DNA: TGTGCCAGCAGCCAAGAGGGACTAGCGGGAGGGCCTTCTTATACGCAGTATTTT.

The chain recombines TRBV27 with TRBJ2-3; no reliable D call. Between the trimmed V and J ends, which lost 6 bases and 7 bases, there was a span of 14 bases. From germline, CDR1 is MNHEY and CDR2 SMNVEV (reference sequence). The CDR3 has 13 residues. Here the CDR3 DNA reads TGTGCCAGCAGGTTAGCCGGTCAACATACGCAGTATTTT. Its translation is CASRLAGQHTQYF.

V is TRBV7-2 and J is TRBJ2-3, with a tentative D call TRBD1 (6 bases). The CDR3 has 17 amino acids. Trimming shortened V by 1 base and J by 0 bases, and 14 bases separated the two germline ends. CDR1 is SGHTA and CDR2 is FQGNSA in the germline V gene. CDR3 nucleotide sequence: TGTGCCAGCAGCTTAGTGTCGACAGGTCTGAGCACAGATACGCAGTATTTT. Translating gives CASSLVSTGLSTDTQYF.

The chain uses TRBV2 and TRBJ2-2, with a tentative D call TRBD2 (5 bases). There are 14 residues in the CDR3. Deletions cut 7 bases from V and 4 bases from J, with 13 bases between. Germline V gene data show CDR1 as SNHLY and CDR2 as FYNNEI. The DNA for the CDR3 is TGTGCCAGCACCTTTCGGGCGGGCACCGGGGAGCTGTTTTTT. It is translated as CASTFRAGTGELFF.

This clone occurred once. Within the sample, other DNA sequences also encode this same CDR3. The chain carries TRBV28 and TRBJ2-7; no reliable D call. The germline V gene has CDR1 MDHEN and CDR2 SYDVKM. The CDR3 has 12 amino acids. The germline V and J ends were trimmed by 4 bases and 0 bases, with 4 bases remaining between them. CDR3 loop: CASSYSSYEQYF. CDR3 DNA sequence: TGTGCCAGCAGTTATAGCTCCTACGAGCAGTACTTC.

Here the CDR3 reads CASSPEPGTGLRGTEAFF. As DNA, the CDR3 is TGTGCCAGCTCACCCGAACCCGGGACAGGATTGAGAGGTACTGAAGCTTTCTTT. The chain employs TRBV18 and TRBJ1-1; 8 bases match TRBD1. Germline V CDR1 and CDR2: KGHSH, LQKENI. The CDR3 spans 18 residues. V lost 3 bases to trimming and J lost 5 bases; unmatched junction nucleotides: 17.

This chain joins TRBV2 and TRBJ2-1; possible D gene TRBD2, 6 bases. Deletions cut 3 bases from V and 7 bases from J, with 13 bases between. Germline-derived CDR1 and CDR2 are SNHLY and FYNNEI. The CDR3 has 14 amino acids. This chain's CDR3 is CASSDHVAGNEQFF. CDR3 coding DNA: TGTGCCAGCAGTGATCACGTTGCGGGAAATGAGCAGTTCTTC. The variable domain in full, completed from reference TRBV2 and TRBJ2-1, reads EPEVTQTPSHQVTQMGQEVILRCVPISNHLYFYWYRQILGQKVEFLVSFYNNEISEKSEIFDDQFSVERPDGSNFTLKIRSTKLEDSAMYFCASSDHVAGNEQFFGPGTRLTVL.

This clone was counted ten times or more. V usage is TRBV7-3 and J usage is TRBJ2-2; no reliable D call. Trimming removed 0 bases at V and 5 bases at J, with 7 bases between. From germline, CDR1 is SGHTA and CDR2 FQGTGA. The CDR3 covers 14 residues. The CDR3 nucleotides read TGTGCCAGCAGCTTAACGTTAACTACCGGGGAGCTGTTTTTT. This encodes CASSLTLTTGELFF.

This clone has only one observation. The CDR3 protein is CASSYGSRTGTYEQYF. The CDR3 DNA reads TGTGCCAGCAGCTATGGGTCCCGGACAGGGACTTACGAGCAGTACTTC. The chain couples TRBV9 to TRBJ2-7, with 8 bases matching TRBD1. Germline-derived CDR1 and CDR2 are SGDLS and YYNGEE. The CDR3 is made up of 16 amino acids. The V gene end was trimmed by 4 bases and the J gene end by 4 bases; junction bases not matched to a gene: 13.

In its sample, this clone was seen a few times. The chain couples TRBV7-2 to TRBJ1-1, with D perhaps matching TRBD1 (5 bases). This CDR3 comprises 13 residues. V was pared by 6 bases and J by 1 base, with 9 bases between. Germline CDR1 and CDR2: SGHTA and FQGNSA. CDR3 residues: CASRTQENTEAFF. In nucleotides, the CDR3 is TGTGCCAGCAGAACACAGGAGAACACTGAAGCTTTCTTT.

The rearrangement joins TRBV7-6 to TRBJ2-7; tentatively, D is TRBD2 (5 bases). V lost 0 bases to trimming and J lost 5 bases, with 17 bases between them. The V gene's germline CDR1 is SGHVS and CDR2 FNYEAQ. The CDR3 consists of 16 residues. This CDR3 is CASSLATGFVADEQYF. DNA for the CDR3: TGTGCCAGCAGCTTAGCTACGGGGTTCGTGGCCGACGAGCAGTACTTC.

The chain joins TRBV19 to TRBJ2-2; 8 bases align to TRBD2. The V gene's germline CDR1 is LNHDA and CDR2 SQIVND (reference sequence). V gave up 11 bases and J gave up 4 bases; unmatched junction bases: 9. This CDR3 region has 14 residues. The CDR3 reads CASLGLAGTGELFF. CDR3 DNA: TGTGCCTCACTGGGGCTAGCGGGCACCGGGGAGCTGTTTTTT.

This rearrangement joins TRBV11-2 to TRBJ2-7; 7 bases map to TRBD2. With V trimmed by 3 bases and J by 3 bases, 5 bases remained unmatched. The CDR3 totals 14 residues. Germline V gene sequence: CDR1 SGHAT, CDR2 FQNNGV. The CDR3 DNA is TGTGCCAGCAGCTTGGGAGGGATCAACTACGAGCAGTACTTC. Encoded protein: CASSLGGINYEQYF.

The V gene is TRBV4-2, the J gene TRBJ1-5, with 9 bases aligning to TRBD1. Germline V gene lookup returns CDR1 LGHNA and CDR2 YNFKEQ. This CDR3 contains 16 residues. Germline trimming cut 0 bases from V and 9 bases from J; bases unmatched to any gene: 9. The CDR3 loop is CASSQDVGTGRRPQHF. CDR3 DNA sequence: TGTGCCAGCAGCCAAGATGTAGGGACAGGGCGAAGGCCCCAGCATTTT.

In DNA, the CDR3 is TGTGCCAGCAGCTCCCGGGGGGGCCTTCAAGATACGCAGTATTTT. Translating gives CASSSRGGLQDTQYF. V and J are TRBV11-1 and TRBJ2-3, with 8 bases fitting TRBD2. The CDR3 length is 15 residues. Unmatched junction bases numbered 8, after V lost 4 bases and J lost 5 bases. Germline CDR1 and CDR2: SGHAT and FQDESV (reference sequence).

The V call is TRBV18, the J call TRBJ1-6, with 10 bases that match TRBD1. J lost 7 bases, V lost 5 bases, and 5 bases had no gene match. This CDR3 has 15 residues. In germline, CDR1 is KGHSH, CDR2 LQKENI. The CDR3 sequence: CASSARDRGNSPLHF. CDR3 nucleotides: TGTGCCAGCTCAGCCCGGGACAGGGGAAATTCACCCCTCCACTTT.

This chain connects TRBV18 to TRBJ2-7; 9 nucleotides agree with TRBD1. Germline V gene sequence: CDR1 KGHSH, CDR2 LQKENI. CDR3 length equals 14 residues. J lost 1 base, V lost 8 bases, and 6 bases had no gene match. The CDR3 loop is CASRPGQGSYEQYF. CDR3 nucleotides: TGTGCCAGCCGCCCGGGACAGGGATCCTACGAGCAGTACTTC.

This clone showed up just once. The CDR3 region is CATSSNGLQNTEAFF. CDR3 DNA: TGTGCCACCAGCAGCAACGGACTTCAGAACACTGAAGCTTTCTTT. The J gene is TRBJ1-1, the V gene TRBV15; D not resolved. Trimming stripped 3 bases from V and 1 base from J, with 12 bases between. Looked up from germline, CDR1 is LNHNV and CDR2 is YYDKDF (reference sequence). The CDR3 contains 15 residues.

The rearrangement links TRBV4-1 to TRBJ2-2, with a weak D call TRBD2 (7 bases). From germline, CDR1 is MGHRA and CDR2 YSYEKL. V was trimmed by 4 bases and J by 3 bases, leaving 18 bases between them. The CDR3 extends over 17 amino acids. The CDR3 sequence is CASSPSPSGGDTGELFF. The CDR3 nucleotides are TGCGCCAGCAGCCCTTCTCCGTCGGGGGGCGACACCGGGGAGCTGTTTTTT.

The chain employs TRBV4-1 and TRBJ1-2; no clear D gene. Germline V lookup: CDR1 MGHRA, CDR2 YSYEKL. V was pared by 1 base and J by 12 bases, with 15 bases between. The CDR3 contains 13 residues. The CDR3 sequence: CASSQGSVQPHTF. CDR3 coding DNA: TGCGCCAGCAGCCAAGGGTCAGTTCAACCTCACACCTTC.

The CDR3 coding sequence is TGTGCCAGCAGTTTGTGGGGCCAAATGGACAATGAGCAGTTCTTC. Its protein product is CASSLWGQMDNEQFF. The chain is built from TRBV28 and TRBJ2-1, with D maybe TRBD1 (5 bases). The CDR3 spans 15 residues. Germline V gives CDR1 MDHEN, CDR2 SYDVKM. V was trimmed by 3 bases and J by 5 bases, leaving 14 bases between them.

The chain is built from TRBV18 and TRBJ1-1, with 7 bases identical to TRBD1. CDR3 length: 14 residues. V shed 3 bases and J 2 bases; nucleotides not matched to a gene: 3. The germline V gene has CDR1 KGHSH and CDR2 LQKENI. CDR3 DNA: TGTGCCAGCTCACCCGGGACAGATAACACTGAAGCTTTCTTT. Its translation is CASSPGTDNTEAFF. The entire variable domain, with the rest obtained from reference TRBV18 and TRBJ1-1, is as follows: NAGVMQNPRHLVRRRGQEARLRCSPMKGHSHVYWYRQLPEEGLKFMVYLQKENIIDESGMPKERFSAEFPKEGPSILRIQQVVRGDSAAYFCASSPGTDNTEAFFGQGTRLTVV.

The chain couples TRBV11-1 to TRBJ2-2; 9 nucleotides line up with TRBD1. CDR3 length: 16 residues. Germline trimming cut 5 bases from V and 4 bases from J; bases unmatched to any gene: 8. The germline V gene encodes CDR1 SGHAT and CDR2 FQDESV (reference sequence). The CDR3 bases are TGTGCCAGCAGCACTACGGACAGGGGCAGCACCGGGGAGCTGTTTTTT. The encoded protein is CASSTTDRGSTGELFF.

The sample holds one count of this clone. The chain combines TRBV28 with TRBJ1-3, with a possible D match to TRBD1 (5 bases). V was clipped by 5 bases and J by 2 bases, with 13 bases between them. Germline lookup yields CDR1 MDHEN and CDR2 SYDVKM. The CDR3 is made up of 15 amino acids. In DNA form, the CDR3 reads TGTGCCAGCAGTCCCCTGGGGGGGACTGGAAACACCATATATTTT. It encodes CASSPLGGTGNTIYF. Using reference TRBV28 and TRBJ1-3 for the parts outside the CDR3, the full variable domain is DVKVTQSSRYLVKRTGEKVFLECVQDMDHENMFWYRQDPGLGLRLIYFSYDVKMKEKGDIPEGYSVSREKKERFSLILESASTNQTSMYLCASSPLGGTGNTIYFGEGSWLTVV.

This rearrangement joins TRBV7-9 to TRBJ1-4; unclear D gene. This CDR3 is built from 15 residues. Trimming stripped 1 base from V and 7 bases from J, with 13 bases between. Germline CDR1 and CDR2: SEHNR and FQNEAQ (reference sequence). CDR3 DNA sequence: TGTGCCAGCAGCTTAGTTGTGGGCGCGTCTGAAAAACTGTTTTTT. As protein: CASSLVVGASEKLFF.

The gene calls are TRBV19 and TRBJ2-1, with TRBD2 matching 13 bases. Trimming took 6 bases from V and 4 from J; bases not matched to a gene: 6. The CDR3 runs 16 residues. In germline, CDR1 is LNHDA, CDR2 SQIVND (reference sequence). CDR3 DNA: TGTGCCAGTAGCGGCGGACTAGCGGGGGCGTACAATGAGCAGTTCTTC. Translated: CASSGGLAGAYNEQFF.

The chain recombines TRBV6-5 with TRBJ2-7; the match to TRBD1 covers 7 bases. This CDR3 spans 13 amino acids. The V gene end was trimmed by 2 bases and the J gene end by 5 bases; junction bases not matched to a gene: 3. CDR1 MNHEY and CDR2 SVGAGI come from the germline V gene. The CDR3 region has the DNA TGTGCCAGCAGTTACCCCGGGACAGACGAGCAGTACTTC. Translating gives CASSYPGTDEQYF.

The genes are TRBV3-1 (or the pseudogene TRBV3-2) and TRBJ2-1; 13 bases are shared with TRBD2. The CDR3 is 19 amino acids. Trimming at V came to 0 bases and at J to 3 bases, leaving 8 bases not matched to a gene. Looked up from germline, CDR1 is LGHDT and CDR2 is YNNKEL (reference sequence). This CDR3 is CASSQDRPLAGGLYNEQFF. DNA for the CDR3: TGTGCCAGCAGCCAAGATCGTCCACTAGCGGGAGGGCTCTACAATGAGCAGTTCTTC.

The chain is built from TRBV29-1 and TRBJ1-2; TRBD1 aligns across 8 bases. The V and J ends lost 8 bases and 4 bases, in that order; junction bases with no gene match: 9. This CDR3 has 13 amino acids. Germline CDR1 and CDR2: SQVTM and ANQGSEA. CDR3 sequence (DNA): TGCAGCTACGAAGCCGGGACAGGCTATGGCTACACCTTC. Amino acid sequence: CSYEAGTGYGYTF.